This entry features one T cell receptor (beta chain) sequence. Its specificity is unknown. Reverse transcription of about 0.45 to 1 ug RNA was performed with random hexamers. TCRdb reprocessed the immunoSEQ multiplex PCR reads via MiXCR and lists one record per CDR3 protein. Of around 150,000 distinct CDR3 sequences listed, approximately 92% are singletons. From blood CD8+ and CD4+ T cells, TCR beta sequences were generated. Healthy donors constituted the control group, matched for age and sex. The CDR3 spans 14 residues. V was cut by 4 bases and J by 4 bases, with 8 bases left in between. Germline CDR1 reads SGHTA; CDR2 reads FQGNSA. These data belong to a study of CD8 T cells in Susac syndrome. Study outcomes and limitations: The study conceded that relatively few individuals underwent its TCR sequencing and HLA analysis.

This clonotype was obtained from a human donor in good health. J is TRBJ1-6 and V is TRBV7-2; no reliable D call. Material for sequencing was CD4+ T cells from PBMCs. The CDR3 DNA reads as TGTGCCAGCAGCTCCCTACAATATAATTCACCCCTCCACTTT. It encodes CASSSLQYNSPLHF.